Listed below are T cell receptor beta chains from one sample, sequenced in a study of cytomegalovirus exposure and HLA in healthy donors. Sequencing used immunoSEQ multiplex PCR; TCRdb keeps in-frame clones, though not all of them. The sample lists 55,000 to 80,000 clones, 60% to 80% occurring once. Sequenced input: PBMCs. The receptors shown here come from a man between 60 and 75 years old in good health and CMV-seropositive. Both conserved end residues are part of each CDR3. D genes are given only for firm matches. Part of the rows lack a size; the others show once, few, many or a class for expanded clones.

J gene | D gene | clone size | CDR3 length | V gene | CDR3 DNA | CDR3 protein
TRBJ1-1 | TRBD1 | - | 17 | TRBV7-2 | TGTGCCAGCAGCTTAGGTTATCCGGGACAGCCAAACACTGAAGCTTTCTTT | CASSLGYPGQPNTEAFF
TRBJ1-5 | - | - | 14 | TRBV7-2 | TGTGCCAGCAGCTTAGGTGGGATTCAGGGGCCCCAGCATTTT | CASSLGGIQGPQHF
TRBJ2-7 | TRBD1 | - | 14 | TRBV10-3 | TGTGCCATCAGTGAGTCGACAGGGACATACGAGCAGTACTTC | CAISESTGTYEQYF
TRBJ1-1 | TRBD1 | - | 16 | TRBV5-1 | TGCGCCAGCAGCATCGACGGACAGGGGAGTAACACTGAAGCTTTCTTT | CASSIDGQGSNTEAFF
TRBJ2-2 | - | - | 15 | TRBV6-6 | TGTGCCAGCAGTTACTCGACTCAGAACACCGGGGAGCTGTTTTTT | CASSYSTQNTGELFF
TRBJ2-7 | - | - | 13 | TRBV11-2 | TGTGCCAGCAGCCTCCTCATCACAGGGGAGCAGTACTTC | CASSLLITGEQYF
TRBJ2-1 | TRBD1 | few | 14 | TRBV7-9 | TGTGCCAGCTGCCTTGAGGGGGCGAAGGATGAGCAGTTCTTC | CASCLEGAKDEQFF
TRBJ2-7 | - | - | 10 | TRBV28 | TGTGCCACTGGGCGGGACGAGCAGTACTTC | CATGRDEQYF
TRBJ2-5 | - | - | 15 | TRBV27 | TGTGCCAGCAGTACGATCAGGGGTCCCCAAGAGACCCAGTACTTC | CASSTIRGPQETQYF
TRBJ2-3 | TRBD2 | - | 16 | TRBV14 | TGTGCCAGCAGCCCCTATCGACTAGCGGGAATAGATACGCAGTATTTT | CASSPYRLAGIDTQYF
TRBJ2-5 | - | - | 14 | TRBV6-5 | TGTGCCAGCAGTTACTTAGGGCAGGGAGAGACCCAGTACTTC | CASSYLGQGETQYF
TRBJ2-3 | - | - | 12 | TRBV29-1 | TGCAGCGTTGTCAGGGGCGCAGATACGCAGTATTTT | CSVVRGADTQYF
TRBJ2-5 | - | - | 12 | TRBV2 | TGTGCCACCCCTGGGGAGGAGGAGACCCAGTACTTC | CATPGEEETQYF
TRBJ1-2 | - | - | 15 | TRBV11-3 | TGTGCCAGCAGCCCAAACAGGATGTCTAACTATGGCTACACCTTC | CASSPNRMSNYGYTF
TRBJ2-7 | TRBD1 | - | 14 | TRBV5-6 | TGTGCCAGCAGCTTGGGACAGGGGCCCTACGAGCAGTACTTC | CASSLGQGPYEQYF
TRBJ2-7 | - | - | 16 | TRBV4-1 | TGCGCCAGCAGCCAAGACGTGGCAACAGGGCCGTACGAGCAGTACTTC | CASSQDVATGPYEQYF
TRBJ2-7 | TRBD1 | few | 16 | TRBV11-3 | TGTGCCAGCAGCTTACAGGGACAGGCGAACTCCTACGAGCAGTACTTC | CASSLQGQANSYEQYF
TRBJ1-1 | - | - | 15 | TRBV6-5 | TGTGCCAGCAGTCCCGCAGGGGTAGCGAGCACTGAAGCTTTCTTT | CASSPAGVASTEAFF
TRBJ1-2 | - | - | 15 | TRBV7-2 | TGTGCCAGCAGCCAGACTGGACAGCCGCTCTATGGCTACACCTTC | CASSQTGQPLYGYTF
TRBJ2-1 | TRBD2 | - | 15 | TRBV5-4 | TGTGCCAGCAGCTTGGTAGCGGGAGATGGCAATGAGCAGTTCTTC | CASSLVAGDGNEQFF
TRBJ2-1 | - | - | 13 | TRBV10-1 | TGCGCCAGCAGTGATTGGGCTTACAATGAGCAGTTCTTC | CASSDWAYNEQFF
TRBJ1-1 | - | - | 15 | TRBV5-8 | TGTGCCAGCGAGGGGGGGGTGGTGAGGAACACTGAAGCTTTCTTT | CASEGGVVRNTEAFF
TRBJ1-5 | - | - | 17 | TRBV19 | TGTGCCAGTAGTCGGGACACGCTAACTTATAGCAATCAGCCCCAGCATTTT | CASSRDTLTYSNQPQHF
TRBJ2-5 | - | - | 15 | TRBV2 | TGTGCCAGCAGTCTCGACTACTCCGCGCGGGAGACCCAGTACTTC | CASSLDYSARETQYF
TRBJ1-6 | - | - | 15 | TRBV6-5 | TGTGCCAGCACCGGGGGGCGAATGGGAAATTCACCCCTCCACTTT | CASTGGRMGNSPLHF
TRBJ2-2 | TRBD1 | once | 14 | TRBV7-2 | TGTGCCAGCAGCTTGGACAGGGGAACCGGGGAGCTGTTTTTT | CASSLDRGTGELFF
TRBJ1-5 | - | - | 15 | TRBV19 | TGTGCCAGTAGTCCTCTGGCAGGGGGCAATCAGCCCCAGCATTTT | CASSPLAGGNQPQHF
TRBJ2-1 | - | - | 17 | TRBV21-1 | TGTGCCAGCAGCAAAGCCGGGATTAGCGGGACCTACAATGAGCAGTTCTTC | CASSKAGISGTYNEQFF
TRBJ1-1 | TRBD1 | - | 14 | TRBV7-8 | TGTGCCAGCAGCCCACAGGGGAGAGGAACTGAAGCTTTCTTT | CASSPQGRGTEAFF
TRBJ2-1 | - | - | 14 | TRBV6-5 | TGTGCCAGCAGTTACCGACAGACCTACAATGAGCAGTTCTTC | CASSYRQTYNEQFF
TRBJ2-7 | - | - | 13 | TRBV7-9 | TGTGCCAGCAGCCTGGGACTTCTCTACGAGCAGTACTTC | CASSLGLLYEQYF
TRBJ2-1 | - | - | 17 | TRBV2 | TGTGCCAGCAGTCCACTAGCCGGGGGAGATCTCTACAATGAGCAGTTCTTC | CASSPLAGGDLYNEQFF